The clone carrying this T cell receptor (beta chain) was seen repeatedly, ten times or more. These data originate in a study of human T cells and chemical hapten exposure. Study context: The patients were mostly female; they had alopecia areata, totalis or universalis.

Germline V gives CDR1 MGHRA, CDR2 YSYEKL. The V gene lost 3 bases and the J gene lost 4 bases, with 13 bases spanning the gap. The CDR3 loop spans 15 amino acids. Time point defined: pre-sensitization, week 0. Treatment in this sample: therapeutic diphenylcyclopropenone sensitization with weekly scalp DPC. Blood draws came first, before each patch test. Unfractionated whole blood yielded the extracted total RNA. One entry per CDR3 protein results from TCRdb running MiXCR on the RACE reads. Among 45,000 to 60,000 distinct CDR3 sequences listed, 9.4% were seen once. This sample comprised whole blood, obtained in connection with sensitization to the hapten diphenylcyclopropenone (DPC). This chain uses TRBV4-1 with TRBJ2-1; weak D call: TRBD2 (6 bases). This sequence originates from a woman aged 40 to 55 with alopecia areata. Some clones in this sample may be carry-over from other donors' samples. The CDR3 sequence: CASSHPRLGYNEQFF. The CDR3 DNA sequence: TGCGCCAGCAGCCACCCCCGACTAGGATACAATGAGCAGTTCTTC.